A selection of T cell receptor beta chains follows, all from one sample in a study of blood T cell repertoires in COVID-19. Clones were read by immunoSEQ multiplex PCR, and TCRdb kept only the in-frame ones, dropping some. Altogether about 350,000 clones are present, roughly 90% being singletons, with the ten largest covering around 9.9%. The sequenced sample consisted of peripheral blood. The receptor source for this set is a man aged 25-40 years with COVID-19, enrolled during active disease. CDR3s include the opening cysteine and the closing phenylalanine or tryptophan. D genes are given only for firm matches. A clone size is listed for some rows: how often the clone was seen (once, few, many), or a class if it is expanded.

clone size: -
J gene: TRBJ2-3
V gene: TRBV28
D gene: TRBD2
CDR3 DNA: TGTGCCAGCAGTTTACGGGTCACTAGCGGAGGTACGCAGTATTTT
CDR3 protein: CASSLRVTSGGTQYF

clone size: -
J gene: TRBJ2-3
V gene: TRBV4-3
D gene: -
CDR3 DNA: TGCGCCAGCAGCCAAGTAATGACGGGAGAGGGCACAGATACGCAGTATTTT
CDR3 protein: CASSQVMTGEGTDTQYF

clone size: -
J gene: TRBJ1-6
V gene: TRBV5-6
D gene: -
CDR3 DNA: TGTGCCAGCAGCTTGCTTAGTTCACCCCTCCACTTT
CDR3 protein: CASSLLSSPLHF

clone size: -
J gene: TRBJ1-4
V gene: TRBV4-3
D gene: -
CDR3 DNA: TGCGCCAGCAGCCAAGGCGGGACTAATCTCGAAAAACTGTTTTTT
CDR3 protein: CASSQGGTNLEKLFF

clone size: once
J gene: TRBJ1-1
V gene: TRBV2
D gene: -
CDR3 DNA: TGTGCCAGCAGTTCGCAGGGAGGGACTGAAGCTTTCTTT
CDR3 protein: CASSSQGGTEAFF

clone size: -
J gene: TRBJ1-1
V gene: TRBV6-5
D gene: TRBD1
CDR3 DNA: TGTGCCAGCACTGCGATCGGACAGGGCAGGTCAGCTTTCTTT
CDR3 protein: CASTAIGQGRSAFF

clone size: -
J gene: TRBJ2-1
V gene: TRBV5-6
D gene: TRBD2
CDR3 DNA: TGTGCCAGCAGCCCCTACCCGGGACTAGCGGGTCCCACAAACAATGAGCAGTTCTTC
CDR3 protein: CASSPYPGLAGPTNNEQFF

clone size: many
J gene: TRBJ2-7
V gene: TRBV14
D gene: TRBD2
CDR3 DNA: TGTGCCAGCAGCCCACACACAGGGTCACTAGCGGGACGAGCCTACGAGCAGTACTTC
CDR3 protein: CASSPHTGSLAGRAYEQYF

clone size: -
J gene: TRBJ1-5
V gene: TRBV2
D gene: TRBD1
CDR3 DNA: TGTGCCAGCAGGACAGGGGGCGAGGGTCAGCCCCAGCATTTT
CDR3 protein: CASRTGGEGQPQHF

clone size: -
J gene: TRBJ1-1
V gene: TRBV11-2
D gene: -
CDR3 DNA: TGTGCCAGCAGCTCCCGGGAGAACACTGAAGCTTTCTTT
CDR3 protein: CASSSRENTEAFF

clone size: -
J gene: TRBJ2-1
V gene: TRBV2
D gene: TRBD2
CDR3 DNA: TGTGCCAGCAGTGAAGCGCGGGGGAGCTCCTACAATGAGCAGTTCTTC
CDR3 protein: CASSEARGSSYNEQFF

clone size: -
J gene: TRBJ1-2
V gene: TRBV19
D gene: -
CDR3 DNA: TGTGCCAGTAGTCCCATGGGACTCCACTATGGCTACACCTTC
CDR3 protein: CASSPMGLHYGYTF

clone size: -
J gene: TRBJ2-2
V gene: TRBV6-2/TRBV6-3
D gene: TRBD2
CDR3 DNA: TGTGCCAGCAGCTCGGGAGGAGCAAACACCGGGGAGCTGTTTTTT
CDR3 protein: CASSSGGANTGELFF

clone size: -
J gene: TRBJ2-7
V gene: TRBV5-1
D gene: TRBD1
CDR3 DNA: TGCGCCAGCAGCTTCCGGACAGGAGGCTCCTACGAGCAGTACTTC
CDR3 protein: CASSFRTGGSYEQYF

clone size: -
J gene: TRBJ2-3
V gene: TRBV10-3
D gene: TRBD2
CDR3 DNA: TGTGCCATTGCTGATAGCGGGAGAGGGGAAGATACGCAGTATTTT
CDR3 protein: CAIADSGRGEDTQYF

clone size: -
J gene: TRBJ2-7
V gene: TRBV20-1
D gene: -
CDR3 DNA: TGCAGCGGGGACGAGCAGTACTTC
CDR3 protein: CSGDEQYF

clone size: -
J gene: TRBJ1-2
V gene: TRBV28
D gene: TRBD1
CDR3 DNA: TGTGCCAGCAGTTTAATCGGGACAGGACCTTACTCCTTC
CDR3 protein: CASSLIGTGPYSF

clone size: few
J gene: TRBJ2-3
V gene: TRBV7-3
D gene: -
CDR3 DNA: TGTGCCAGCAGCGAACCGACTAGTACAGATACGCAGTATTTT
CDR3 protein: CASSEPTSTDTQYF

clone size: -
J gene: TRBJ2-7
V gene: TRBV6-2/TRBV6-3
D gene: -
CDR3 DNA: TGTGCCAGCAGTTACGCTGCAGGGAGGTCCTACGAGCAGTACTTC
CDR3 protein: CASSYAAGRSYEQYF

clone size: large
J gene: TRBJ1-5
V gene: TRBV28
D gene: TRBD1
CDR3 DNA: TGTGCCAGCGGAGAGTCAGGTTGGACAGGGGGCAGCGACAATCAGCCCCAGCATTTT
CDR3 protein: CASGESGWTGGSDNQPQHF

clone size: -
J gene: TRBJ2-3
V gene: TRBV7-2
D gene: -
CDR3 DNA: TGTGCCAGCAGCCCAAACTGGAGAATTGCGGCAGATACGCAGTATTTT
CDR3 protein: CASSPNWRIAADTQYF

clone size: -
J gene: TRBJ2-2
V gene: TRBV12-3/TRBV12-4
D gene: -
CDR3 DNA: TGTGCCAGCAGCAGGGGGGCCGGGGAGCTGTTTTTT
CDR3 protein: CASSRGAGELFF

clone size: -
J gene: TRBJ1-4
V gene: TRBV4-3
D gene: TRBD1
CDR3 DNA: TGCGCCAGCAGCCCGTACAGGGGTAGTAATGAAAAACTGTTTTTT
CDR3 protein: CASSPYRGSNEKLFF

clone size: -
J gene: TRBJ2-7
V gene: TRBV19
D gene: TRBD1
CDR3 DNA: TGTGCCAGTAGTATAGAGACAGGGTTGGGCGAGCAGTACTTC
CDR3 protein: CASSIETGLGEQYF

clone size: once
J gene: TRBJ2-2
V gene: TRBV6-5
D gene: -
CDR3 DNA: TGTGCCAGCAGTCCGCAGGGTACCGGGGAGCTGTTTTTT
CDR3 protein: CASSPQGTGELFF

clone size: -
J gene: TRBJ2-3
V gene: TRBV19
D gene: -
CDR3 DNA: TGTGCCAGTAGTGGGGGGGCTATCCTCATCACAGATACGCAGTATTTT
CDR3 protein: CASSGGAILITDTQYF

clone size: -
J gene: TRBJ1-5
V gene: TRBV20-1
D gene: -
CDR3 DNA: TGCAGTGCTAGTCTTCTCCACGGGGTGACTCAGCCCCAGCATTTT
CDR3 protein: CSASLLHGVTQPQHF

clone size: -
J gene: TRBJ1-1
V gene: TRBV3-1/TRBV3-2
D gene: -
CDR3 DNA: TGTGCCAGCAGCCCCCAGGCCAGGTCTGAAGCTTTCTTT
CDR3 protein: CASSPQARSEAFF

clone size: -
J gene: TRBJ2-5
V gene: TRBV7-2
D gene: TRBD2
CDR3 DNA: TGTGCCAGCACCGGGACTAGCGGGGGGGCCGGAGAGACCCAGTACTTC
CDR3 protein: CASTGTSGGAGETQYF

clone size: -
J gene: TRBJ1-2
V gene: TRBV28
D gene: -
CDR3 DNA: TGTGCCAGCAGGGGAACAGGGCCTAACTATGGCTACACCTTC
CDR3 protein: CASRGTGPNYGYTF

clone size: -
J gene: TRBJ2-7
V gene: TRBV28
D gene: TRBD1
CDR3 DNA: TGTGCCAGCAGTTTACTTACTGGACAGGGTTTGGGTGAGCAGTACTTC
CDR3 protein: CASSLLTGQGLGEQYF

clone size: -
J gene: TRBJ1-6
V gene: TRBV4-3
D gene: TRBD1
CDR3 DNA: TGCGCCAGCAGCCAAGACTCCCGGGACAGAAATTCACCCCTCCACTTT
CDR3 protein: CASSQDSRDRNSPLHF

clone size: -
J gene: TRBJ2-3
V gene: TRBV9
D gene: -
CDR3 DNA: TGTGCCAGCAGCACTGCTATGGGGGGACGGGATACGCAGTATTTT
CDR3 protein: CASSTAMGGRDTQYF

clone size: -
J gene: TRBJ1-2
V gene: TRBV7-2
D gene: TRBD1
CDR3 DNA: TGTGCCAGCAGAGCCGGGACAGTTAACTATGGCTACACCTTC
CDR3 protein: CASRAGTVNYGYTF

clone size: -
J gene: TRBJ1-1
V gene: TRBV2
D gene: -
CDR3 DNA: TGTGCCAGCAGTGATAGGACTATCACTGAAGCTTTCTTT
CDR3 protein: CASSDRTITEAFF

clone size: -
J gene: TRBJ2-7
V gene: TRBV6-5
D gene: -
CDR3 DNA: TGTGCCAGCAGTCCCAGGCCCAAAGAATGGCAGTACTTC
CDR3 protein: CASSPRPKEWQYF

clone size: -
J gene: TRBJ2-3
V gene: TRBV28
D gene: -
CDR3 DNA: TGTGCCAGCACCCCAAGGGGAGGGGGAGATACGCAGTATTTT
CDR3 protein: CASTPRGGGDTQYF

clone size: -
J gene: TRBJ1-3
V gene: TRBV13
D gene: -
CDR3 DNA: TGTGCCAGCAGCCACGTCGAGGTTCTCCCCACCATATATTTT
CDR3 protein: CASSHVEVLPTIYF

clone size: -
J gene: TRBJ2-1
V gene: TRBV3-1/TRBV3-2
D gene: -
CDR3 DNA: TGTGCCAGCAGCCAAGACACAGGGACCTCGTTCTTC
CDR3 protein: CASSQDTGTSFF

clone size: -
J gene: TRBJ2-7
V gene: TRBV7-2
D gene: TRBD2
CDR3 DNA: TGTGCCAGCAGCGAGACTAGCGGGAGCTACGAGCAGTACTTC
CDR3 protein: CASSETSGSYEQYF

clone size: -
J gene: TRBJ1-4
V gene: TRBV6-2/TRBV6-3
D gene: -
CDR3 DNA: TGTGCCAGCAGTTACTCGTCGACAGGCCTTGCAACTAATGAAAAACTGTTTTTT
CDR3 protein: CASSYSSTGLATNEKLFF